Listed below are T cell receptor beta chains from one sample, sequenced in a study of T cell responses to AZD1222 COVID-19 vaccine. Generated by immunoSEQ multiplex PCR, the TCRdb table keeps only in-frame clones and is missing some. The sample records more than 140,000 clones, 70% to 90% being singletons. The specimen was peripheral blood, collected on day 0 of MenACWY control vaccination. These receptors were collected from an adult in good health. Both conserved end residues are part of each CDR3. The D gene is left open where the match is weak. Clone size is not always given. Where it is, it says once, few, many or a class for expanded clones.

v_call	d_call	j_call	clone_size	cdr3_nt	cdr3_aa
TRBV7-8	NA	TRBJ1-1	few	TGTGCCAGCAGCTTAAATCCCCGCACGGGGGACACTGAAGCTTTCTTT	CASSLNPRTGDTEAFF
TRBV7-2	TRBD1	TRBJ1-4	NA	TGTGCCAGCAGCTTAGCAGGGACAGGGGGAGGAAAACTGTTTTTT	CASSLAGTGGGKLFF
TRBV28	NA	TRBJ2-1	NA	TGTGCCAGCAGTCTTCGGGACTGGGGGTACAATGAGCAGTTCTTC	CASSLRDWGYNEQFF
TRBV9	NA	TRBJ2-3	NA	TGTGCCAGCAACAAACAGGGTCTTCCCACAGATACGCAGTATTTT	CASNKQGLPTDTQYF
TRBV5-1	NA	TRBJ1-1	NA	TGCGCCAGCAGCTTGGAGGGGGGCAGAGGGACTGAAGCTTTCTTT	CASSLEGGRGTEAFF
TRBV27	TRBD1	TRBJ2-1	NA	TGTGCCAGCAGTCCGACAGGGGGCTTCTACAATGAGCAGTTCTTC	CASSPTGGFYNEQFF
TRBV6-5	NA	TRBJ1-2	NA	TGTGCCAGCAGGGACCCTTACTCAAACTATGGCTACACCTTC	CASRDPYSNYGYTF
TRBV4-3	TRBD2	TRBJ2-7	NA	TGCGCCAGCAGCCAAGGGACTAGCGACCTCTACGAGCAGTACTTC	CASSQGTSDLYEQYF
TRBV3-1/TRBV3-2	NA	TRBJ2-2	NA	TGTGCCAGCAGCCAGAGGGGTTCCGGGGAGCTGTTTTTT	CASSQRGSGELFF
TRBV6-5	TRBD2	TRBJ2-3	NA	TGTGCCAGCACCTTAGCGGGAGGGAGCACAGATACGCAGTATTTT	CASTLAGGSTDTQYF
TRBV15	TRBD1	TRBJ1-5	NA	TGTGCCACCAGCCGGGGACAGATTGGCAATCAGCCCCAGCATTTT	CATSRGQIGNQPQHF
TRBV7-9	NA	TRBJ1-2	NA	TGTGCCAGCAGCTTAGCCGGGGGCTATGGCTACACCTTC	CASSLAGGYGYTF
TRBV28	NA	TRBJ1-3	NA	TGTGCCAGCAGTTTATCTGGGACATTCGACACCATATATTTT	CASSLSGTFDTIYF
TRBV28	NA	TRBJ1-2	NA	TGTGCCAGCAGTTTGTTTACCGGGGCTCCGTATGGCTACACCTTC	CASSLFTGAPYGYTF
TRBV29-1	NA	TRBJ2-2	NA	TGCAGCGTTTCTAGGGAAGCTTCCGGGGAGCTGTTTTTT	CSVSREASGELFF
TRBV11-3	NA	TRBJ1-1	NA	TGTGCCAGCAGCTTAGGGACTGAAGCTTTCTTT	CASSLGTEAFF
TRBV9	NA	TRBJ2-3	NA	TGTGCCAGCAGCGTATTTGTGGAGAGCACAGATACGCAGTATTTT	CASSVFVESTDTQYF
TRBV7-9	NA	TRBJ1-6	NA	TGTGCCAGCAGCTTAGGAATAGGTCCCAATTCACCCCTCCACTTT	CASSLGIGPNSPLHF
TRBV11-2	NA	TRBJ1-1	NA	TGTGCCAGCAGATTAATCCGAGGGAACACTGAAGCTTTCTTT	CASRLIRGNTEAFF
TRBV29-1	NA	TRBJ1-1	NA	TGCAGCGACCGTACGAACACTGAAGCTTTCTTT	CSDRTNTEAFF
TRBV16	TRBD1	TRBJ2-2	NA	TGTGCCAGCAGCCAAACCCCAGGGGGCACCGGGGAGCTGTTTTTT	CASSQTPGGTGELFF
TRBV5-1	NA	TRBJ1-1	NA	TGCGCCAGCAGCACCCCTCAAGCCTGGGATACCGAAGCTTTCTTT	CASSTPQAWDTEAFF
TRBV12-3/TRBV12-4	NA	TRBJ1-2	NA	TGTGCCAGCAGTTTAGGGACCTATGGCTACACCTTC	CASSLGTYGYTF
TRBV24-1	NA	TRBJ1-5	NA	TGTGCCACCAGTGTGGCCGATCAGCCCCAGCATTTT	CATSVADQPQHF
TRBV19	NA	TRBJ1-1	once	TGTGCCAGTACCACTTACACTGAAGCTTTCTTT	CASTTYTEAFF
TRBV5-6	NA	TRBJ1-1	NA	TGTGCCAGCAGCTTGGGACGACGGGGAGGCACTGAAGCTTTCTTT	CASSLGRRGGTEAFF
TRBV6-5	NA	TRBJ1-6	NA	TGTGCCAGCAGTTACTCGACCCGCAGGGGCGATTCACCCCTCCACTTT	CASSYSTRRGDSPLHF
TRBV7-9	TRBD2	TRBJ2-3	NA	TGTGCCAGCAGCTTACGGCTAGCGGGGCCCACAGATACGCAGTATTTT	CASSLRLAGPTDTQYF
TRBV3-1/TRBV3-2	NA	TRBJ1-2	NA	TGTGCCAGCAGCCAAGATTTTGGGGGCTATGGCTACACCTTC	CASSQDFGGYGYTF
TRBV28	NA	TRBJ2-1	NA	TGTGCCAGCAGTTCCATTCGACAGGCCCATGAGCAGTTCTTC	CASSSIRQAHEQFF
TRBV2	NA	TRBJ2-2	NA	TGTGCCAGCAGTGAAGGCCCGTCGGCAGGGGGGACGGGGGAGCTGTTTTTT	CASSEGPSAGGTGELFF
TRBV18	NA	TRBJ1-1	NA	TGTGCCAGCTCACTTGGCAGTAACACTGAAGCTTTCTTT	CASSLGSNTEAFF
TRBV18	NA	TRBJ2-7	NA	TGTGCCAGCTCACCCCCGGACTCCTACGAGCAGTACTTC	CASSPPDSYEQYF
TRBV15	NA	TRBJ2-2	NA	TGTGCCACCAGCAGAGTAGGGAGAAGCACCGGGGAGCTGTTTTTT	CATSRVGRSTGELFF
TRBV6-2/TRBV6-3	NA	TRBJ1-1	NA	TGTGCCAGCAGTTACTTCCAGGGCGTCCCGGAAGCTTTCTTT	CASSYFQGVPEAFF
TRBV7-8	NA	TRBJ1-3	once	TGTGCCAGCAGCAGTGCCTTATACTCCTCTGGAAACACCATATATTTT	CASSSALYSSGNTIYF
TRBV11-2	NA	TRBJ2-1	NA	TGTGCCAGCAGCTTAGATCAGGTAGGTGAGCAGTTCTTC	CASSLDQVGEQFF
TRBV6-5	TRBD1	TRBJ2-4	NA	TGTGCCAGCAGTTTAACCGGGACAGGGGTGAACATTCAGTACTTC	CASSLTGTGVNIQYF
TRBV18	TRBD2	TRBJ2-5	NA	TGTGCCAGCTCACCAATGCTAGCGGGAGGGGTTAATCAAGAGACCCAGTACTTC	CASSPMLAGGVNQETQYF
TRBV5-1	NA	TRBJ1-1	NA	TGCGCCAGCAGCTTGGGGTGGAACACTGAAGCTTTCTTT	CASSLGWNTEAFF
TRBV7-3	NA	TRBJ2-2	NA	TGTGCCAGCAGCTTAATGGCGACAGGGAACACCGGGGAGCTGTTTTTT	CASSLMATGNTGELFF
TRBV18	NA	TRBJ2-7	NA	TGTGCCAGCTCACCACCGTCCGGGGGGCTCTCCTACGAGCAGTACTTC	CASSPPSGGLSYEQYF
TRBV6-6	NA	TRBJ2-7	NA	TGTGCCAGCAGTTCTTTAGGGGTACACGAGCAGTACTTC	CASSSLGVHEQYF
TRBV5-6	TRBD1	TRBJ2-6	once	TGTGCCAGCAGCGACCCTAGGGGGCTGGGATTGTCTGGGGCCAACGTCCTGACTTTC	CASSDPRGLGLSGANVLTF
TRBV7-2	NA	TRBJ2-3	few	TGTGCCAGCAGCTTAGCGTGGACCACAGATACGCAGTATTTT	CASSLAWTTDTQYF
TRBV7-9	NA	TRBJ1-4	NA	TGTGCCAGCAGCTTTCGAGGGGGGGACGCTGAAAAACTGTTTTTT	CASSFRGGDAEKLFF
TRBV15	NA	TRBJ1-2	NA	TGTGCCACCAGCAGAGATTCGGACACCCGGGGCGGTGGCTACACCTTC	CATSRDSDTRGGGYTF
TRBV14	NA	TRBJ2-7	NA	TGTGCCAGCAGCCAAGGGGGGACAATGTACTTC	CASSQGGTMYF
TRBV19	NA	TRBJ1-5	NA	TGTGCCAGTAGTATAGGCGGTCAGCCCCAGCATTTT	CASSIGGQPQHF
TRBV4-1	TRBD1	TRBJ1-4	NA	TGCGCCAGCAGCCAAGATCAAACGGGACAGGGTGGGAGTGAAAAACTGTTTTTT	CASSQDQTGQGGSEKLFF
TRBV11-3	TRBD1	TRBJ2-7	NA	TGTGCCAGCAGCTTCCTCGACAGGGGATTCGCCTACGAGCAGTACTTC	CASSFLDRGFAYEQYF
TRBV4-2	TRBD2	TRBJ2-1	NA	TGTGCCAGCAGCCAAGGAACTAGCGGGATTTACAATGAGCAGTTCTTC	CASSQGTSGIYNEQFF
TRBV4-3	NA	TRBJ2-1	few	TGCGCCAGCAGCCAAGCCGGGGGCTACAATGAGCAGTTCTTC	CASSQAGGYNEQFF
TRBV4-1	NA	TRBJ1-3	NA	TGCGCCAGCAGCCAAGTCGGCAGGGTGAACACCATATATTTT	CASSQVGRVNTIYF
TRBV19	NA	TRBJ1-5	NA	TGTGCCAGTACCTCTGCCGGAAATCAGCCCCAGCATTTT	CASTSAGNQPQHF